This paragraph covers one T cell receptor (beta chain) sequence. The antigen is unknown. CDR3 size: 16 residues. Germline assignment: CDR1 ENHRY and CDR2 SYGVKD. J lost 3 bases, V lost 1 base, and 6 bases had no gene match. Generated by immunoSEQ multiplex PCR, the TCRdb table keeps only in-frame clones and is missing some. The sample contains around 19,000 clones, about two thirds of which appear only once. These data originate in a study of somatic mutations in cytotoxic T cells in rheumatoid arthritis. Study results and caveats: Antigens targeted by the expanded CD8+ clones were unknown. More than 20% of CD8+ cells belonged to the largest clone in about an eighth of the 65 patients.

This clonotype was sampled from an adult with rheumatoid arthritis. Sequencing was performed on CD8+ T cells sorted from blood. V is TRBV10-3 and J is TRBJ2-4, with TRBD1 matching over 7 bases. CDR3 sequence (DNA): TGTGCCATCAGTGAGTGGTCAGGGGGTGGCAAAAACATTCAGTACTTC. Encoded protein: CAISEWSGGGKNIQYF.